This TCR beta chain is drawn from a study of blood T cell repertoires in COVID-19. TCRdb keeps only in-frame clones here, not all; method: immunoSEQ multiplex PCR. The table has roughly 430,000 clones, 70% to 90% seen once; the top ten hold more than 2%. In germline, CDR1 is SGHRS, CDR2 YFSETQ. Trimming cost V 0 bases and J 10 bases, with 14 bases left between them. The CDR3 has 14 amino acids. Sample: PBMCs or T cells enriched from blood (not recorded which). The sequence derives from a woman aged 40-49 years with acute COVID-19. The chain employs TRBV5-1 and TRBJ2-1; TRBD2 is a possible D gene (5 bases). CDR3 coding DNA: TGCGCCAGCAGCTTGGAGACTGCACGACTAGAGCAGTTCTTC. This gives the protein CASSLETARLEQFF.